Below, one T cell receptor beta chain is given with its context. Original processing methods: Amplification of reference gene primers provided the estimated nucleated cell counts. Some clones are missing from TCRdb's copy, which holds only in-frame ones; the method was immunoSEQ multiplex PCR. Clonal size and the V and J genes are those of that table, whereas D and trimming came from the DNA. The sample has 70,000 to 95,000 clones; 86% are singletons. The sample belongs to a study of blood T cell repertoires in COVID-19. Overall study context: Both acute and convalescent COVID-19 samples were obtained from the United States, Italy and Spain. Sample material is recorded as cDNA or gDNA derived from T cells, B-cell-depleted T cells, or PBMCs.

The sequence was obtained from a human donor in a cohort sampled during active COVID-19. Specimen: peripheral blood.

DNA of the CDR3: TGTGCCAGCAATCCCGGGACAGATACGCAGTATTTT. Amino acids: CASNPGTDTQYF. This sequence joins TRBV5-6 and TRBJ2-3; D is unresolved. Trimming stripped 6 bases from V and 3 bases from J, with 8 bases between. This CDR3 is 12 amino acids long. CDR1 and CDR2 from the germline V gene are SGHDT and YYEEEE.